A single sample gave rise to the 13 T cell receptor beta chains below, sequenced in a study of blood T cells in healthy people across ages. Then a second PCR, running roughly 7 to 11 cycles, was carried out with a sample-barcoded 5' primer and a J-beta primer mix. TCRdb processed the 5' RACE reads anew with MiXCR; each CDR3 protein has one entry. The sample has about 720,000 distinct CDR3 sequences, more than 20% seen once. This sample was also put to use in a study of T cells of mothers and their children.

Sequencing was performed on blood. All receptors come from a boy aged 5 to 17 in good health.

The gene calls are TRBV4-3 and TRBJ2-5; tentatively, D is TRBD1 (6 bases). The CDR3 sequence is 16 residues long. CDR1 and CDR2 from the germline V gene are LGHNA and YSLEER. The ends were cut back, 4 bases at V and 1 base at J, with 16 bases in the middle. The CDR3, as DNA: TGCGCCAGCAGCCCCGAAAGGGGGACAACCCAAGAGACCCAGTACTTC. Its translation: CASSPERGTTQETQYF.

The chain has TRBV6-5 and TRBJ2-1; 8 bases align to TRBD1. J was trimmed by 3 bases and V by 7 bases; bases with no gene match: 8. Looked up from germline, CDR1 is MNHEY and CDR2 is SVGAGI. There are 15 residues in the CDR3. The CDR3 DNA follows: TGTGCCAGCACCTACGGACAGGGTAGCTACAATGAGCAGTTCTTC. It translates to CASTYGQGSYNEQFF.

In nucleotides, the CDR3 is TGTGCCAGCACCAAAGGGACAAACTACGAGCAGTACTTC. This gives the protein CASTKGTNYEQYF. The chain uses TRBV6-5 and TRBJ2-7, with a tentative D call TRBD1 (6 bases). V was cut by 7 bases and J by 3 bases, with 13 bases left in between. The germline gives CDR1 MNHEY, CDR2 SVGAGI. The CDR3 runs 13 residues.

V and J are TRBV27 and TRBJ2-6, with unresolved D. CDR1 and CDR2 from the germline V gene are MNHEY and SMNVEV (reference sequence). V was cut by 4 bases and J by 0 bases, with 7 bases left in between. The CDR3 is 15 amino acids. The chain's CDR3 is CASSSYSSGANVLTF. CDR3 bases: TGTGCCAGCAGTTCCTACTCCTCTGGGGCCAACGTCCTGACTTTC.

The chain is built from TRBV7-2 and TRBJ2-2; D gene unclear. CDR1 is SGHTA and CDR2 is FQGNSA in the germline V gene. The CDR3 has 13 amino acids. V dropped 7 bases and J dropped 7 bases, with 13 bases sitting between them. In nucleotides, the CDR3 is TGTGCCAGCATCACAATCTGGGGCGGGGAGCTGTTTTTT. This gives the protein CASITIWGGELFF. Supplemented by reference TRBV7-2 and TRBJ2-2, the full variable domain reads GAGVSQSPSNKVTEKGKDVELRCDPISGHTALYWYRQSLGQGLEFLIYFQGNSAPDKSGLPSDRFSAERTGGSVSTLTIQRTQQEDSAVYLCASITIWGGELFFGEGSRLTVL.

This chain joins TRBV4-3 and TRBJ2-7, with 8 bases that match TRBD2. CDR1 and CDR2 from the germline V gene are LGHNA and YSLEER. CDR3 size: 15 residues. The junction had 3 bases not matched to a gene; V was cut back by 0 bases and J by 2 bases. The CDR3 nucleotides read TGCGCCAGCAGCCAAGAAATTAGCGGGGCCTACGAGCAGTACTTC. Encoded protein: CASSQEISGAYEQYF.

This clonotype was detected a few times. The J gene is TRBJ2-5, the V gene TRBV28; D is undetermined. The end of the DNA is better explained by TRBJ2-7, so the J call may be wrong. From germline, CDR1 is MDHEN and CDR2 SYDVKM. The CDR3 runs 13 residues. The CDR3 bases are TGTGCCAGCAGTTTATTTGCCCGCTACGAGCAGTACTTC. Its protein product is CASSLFARYEQYF.

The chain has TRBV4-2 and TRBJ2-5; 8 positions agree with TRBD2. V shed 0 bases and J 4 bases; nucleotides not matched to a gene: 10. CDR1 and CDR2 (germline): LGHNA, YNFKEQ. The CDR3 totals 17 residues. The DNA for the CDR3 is TGTGCCAGCAGCCAAGAAGGGCCTGCGGGAGGCTTAGAGACCCAGTACTTC. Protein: CASSQEGPAGGLETQYF.

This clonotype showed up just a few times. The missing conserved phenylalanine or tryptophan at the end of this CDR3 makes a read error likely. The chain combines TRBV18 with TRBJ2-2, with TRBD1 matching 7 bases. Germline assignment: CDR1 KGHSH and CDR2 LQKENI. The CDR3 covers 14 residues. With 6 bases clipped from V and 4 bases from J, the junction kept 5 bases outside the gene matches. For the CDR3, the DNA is TGTGCCAGCTCCCCGACAGGGCCCACCGGGGAGCTGTTTCTT. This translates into CASSPTGPTGELFL.

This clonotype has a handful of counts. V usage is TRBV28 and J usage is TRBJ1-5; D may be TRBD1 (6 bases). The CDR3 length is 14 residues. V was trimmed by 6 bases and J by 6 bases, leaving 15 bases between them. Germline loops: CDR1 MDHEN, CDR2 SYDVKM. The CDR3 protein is CASRTSKGGQPQHF. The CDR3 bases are TGTGCCAGCAGAACCTCGAAAGGGGGTCAGCCCCAGCATTTT.

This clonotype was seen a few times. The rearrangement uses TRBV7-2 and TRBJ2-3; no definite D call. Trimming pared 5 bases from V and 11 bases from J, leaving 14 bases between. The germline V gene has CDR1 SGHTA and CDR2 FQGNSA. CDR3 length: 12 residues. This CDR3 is CASSPRPRVQYF. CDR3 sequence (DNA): TGTGCCAGCAGCCCCCGTCCTAGGGTGCAGTATTTT.

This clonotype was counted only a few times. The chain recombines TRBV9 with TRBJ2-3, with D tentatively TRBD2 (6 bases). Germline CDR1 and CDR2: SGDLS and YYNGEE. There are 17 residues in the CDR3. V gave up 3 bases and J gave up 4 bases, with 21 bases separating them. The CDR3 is CASSAALIGSHPDTQYF. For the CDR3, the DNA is TGTGCCAGCAGCGCCGCCCTAATCGGGAGTCATCCAGATACGCAGTATTTT.

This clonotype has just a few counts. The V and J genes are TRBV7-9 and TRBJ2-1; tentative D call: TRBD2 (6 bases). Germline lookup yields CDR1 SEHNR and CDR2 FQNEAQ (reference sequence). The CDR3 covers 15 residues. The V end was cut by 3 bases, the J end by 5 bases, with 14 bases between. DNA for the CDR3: TGTGCCAGCAGCTTCCGGGACTTGTTCCACAATGAGCAGTTCTTC. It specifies CASSFRDLFHNEQFF. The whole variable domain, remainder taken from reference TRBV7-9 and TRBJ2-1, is DTGVSQNPRHKITKRGQNVTFRCDPISEHNRLYWYRQTLGQGPEFLTYFQNEAQLEKSRLLSDRFSAERPKGSFSTLEIQRTEQGDSAMYLCASSFRDLFHNEQFFGPGTRLTVL.